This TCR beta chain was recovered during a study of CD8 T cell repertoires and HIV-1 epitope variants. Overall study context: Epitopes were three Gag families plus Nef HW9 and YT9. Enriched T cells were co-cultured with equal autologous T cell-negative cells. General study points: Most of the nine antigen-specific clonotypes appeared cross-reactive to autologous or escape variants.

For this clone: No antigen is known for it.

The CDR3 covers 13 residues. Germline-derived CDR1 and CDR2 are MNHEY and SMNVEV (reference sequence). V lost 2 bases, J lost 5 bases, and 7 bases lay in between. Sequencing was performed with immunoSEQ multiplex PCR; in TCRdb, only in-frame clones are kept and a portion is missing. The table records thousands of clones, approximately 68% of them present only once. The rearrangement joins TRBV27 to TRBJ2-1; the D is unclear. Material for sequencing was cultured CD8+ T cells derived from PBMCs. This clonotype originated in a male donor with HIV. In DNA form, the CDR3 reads TGTGCCAGCAGTTTAACACCAAACAATGAGCAGTTCTTC. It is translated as CASSLTPNNEQFF.